The rows below give T cell receptor beta chains drawn from one sample of a study of blood T cells in healthy people across ages. TCRdb fed the 5' RACE reads into MiXCR, producing one record per CDR3 protein. Among roughly 800,000 distinct CDR3 sequences listed, about 25% were seen once. The same data also contributed to another study, on T cells of mothers and their children.

Sequencing input: blood. The receptors here all came from a boy aged 5 to 17 in good health. CDR3s include the opening cysteine and the closing phenylalanine or tryptophan. D genes are given only for firm matches. Clone size is stated in some rows and not others, as once, few, many or a class when expanded.

.	.	TRBJ2-7	TRBV6-1	CASSERGFGDEQYF	TGTGCCAGCAGTGAAAGGGGTTTTGGCGACGAGCAGTACTTC
.	few	TRBJ2-7	TRBV20-1	CSARDVTGMSYEQYF	TGCAGTGCTAGAGATGTGACGGGAATGAGTTACGAGCAGTACTTC
TRBD2	.	TRBJ2-7	TRBV7-9	CATWRSGGNEQYF	TGTGCCACTTGGCGAAGCGGGGGCAACGAGCAGTACTTC
TRBD1	.	TRBJ1-2	TRBV9	CASSAQGPYGYTF	TGTGCCAGCAGCGCACAGGGGCCCTATGGCTACACCTTC
.	.	TRBJ2-1	TRBV6-5	CASVKRGAYYNEQFF	TGTGCCAGCGTTAAAAGGGGGGCTTACTACAATGAGCAGTTCTTC
.	.	TRBJ2-7	TRBV20-1	CSARQRQSYEQYF	TGCAGTGCTAGACAAAGGCAGTCCTACGAGCAGTACTTC
.	.	TRBJ2-5	TRBV7-2	CASSFARAETQYF	TGTGCCAGCAGCTTCGCCAGGGCAGAGACCCAGTACTTC
.	once	TRBJ2-3	TRBV12-3/TRBV12-4	CASSFASASTDTQYF	TGTGCCAGCAGTTTTGCTAGCGCGAGCACAGATACGCAGTATTTT
.	.	TRBJ2-4	TRBV5-6	CASSLDFQLAKNIQYF	TGTGCCAGCAGCTTGGACTTCCAACTAGCCAAAAACATTCAGTACTTC
.	.	TRBJ2-5	TRBV15	CATSRDRGGGTNRGEQYF	TGTGCCACCAGCAGAGATCGGGGCGGGGGAACTAACAGGGGAGAGCAGTACTTC
.	.	TRBJ1-5	TRBV27	CASSSEGGSNQPQHF	TGTGCCAGCAGTTCAGAGGGCGGAAGCAATCAGCCCCAGCATTTT
.	.	TRBJ1-1	TRBV12-5	CASGLTPEAFF	TGTGCTAGTGGTTTGACGCCTGAAGCTTTCTTT
TRBD2	.	TRBJ2-1	TRBV5-5	CASSWGRWRESEQFF	TGTGCCAGCAGCTGGGGGAGGTGGCGGGAGTCTGAGCAGTTCTTC
.	.	TRBJ1-6	TRBV9	CASSRDWDSPLHF	TGTGCCAGCAGCAGGGACTGGGATTCACCCCTCCACTTT
.	.	TRBJ2-7	TRBV5-1	CASSLGIGSYEQYF	TGCGCCAGCAGCTTGGGAATAGGCTCCTACGAGCAGTACTTC
.	.	TRBJ1-5	TRBV9	CASSPGPPLGNQPQHF	TGTGCCAGCAGCCCCGGGCCGCCTCTGGGCAATCAGCCCCAGCATTTT
.	few	TRBJ1-1	TRBV27	CASSLSAAAEAFF	TGTGCCAGCAGTCTCTCTGCGGCGGCTGAAGCTTTCTTT
.	few	TRBJ2-7	TRBV27	CASSLSGLAASAYEQYF	TGTGCCAGCAGTTTATCGGGGCTGGCGGCTAGCGCCTACGAGCAGTACTTC
.	few	TRBJ2-3	TRBV7-9	CASSPLIEDFTLDTQYF	TGTGCCAGCAGCCCCCTGATTGAGGATTTCACATTAGATACGCAGTATTTT
TRBD1	.	TRBJ2-7	TRBV11-3	CASSLDGTAACEQYF	TGTGCCAGCAGCTTAGACGGGACAGCAGCATGCGAGCAGTACTTC
.	.	TRBJ1-2	TRBV6-1	CATRLSNYGYTF	TGTGCCACCCGACTTTCTAACTATGGCTACACCTTC
.	.	TRBJ2-5	TRBV5-1	CASSRPGEAQYF	TGCGCCAGCAGCCGCCCCGGAGAGGCCCAGTACTTC
.	.	TRBJ2-7	TRBV20-1	CSARWVDGEQYF	TGCAGTGCTAGATGGGTAGACGGCGAGCAGTACTTC
.	.	TRBJ2-7	TRBV13	CASSQNGLGQGSYEQYF	TGTGCCAGCAGCCAAAACGGTTTGGGGCAGGGGTCCTACGAGCAGTACTTC
TRBD2	.	TRBJ2-5	TRBV11-3	CASSFSGGHQETQYF	TGTGCCAGCAGCTTTAGCGGGGGACACCAAGAGACCCAGTACTTC
.	few	TRBJ2-1	TRBV11-1	CASTRGARDNEQFF	TGTGCCAGCACCCGGGGGGCCAGGGACAATGAGCAGTTCTTC
TRBD1	.	TRBJ2-7	TRBV18	CASSTGASISYEQYF	TGTGCCAGCTCAACAGGGGCTTCTATATCCTACGAGCAGTACTTC
.	.	TRBJ2-4	TRBV14	CASSPGAGNLAKNIQYF	TGTGCCAGCAGCCCGGGAGCGGGTAACCTAGCCAAAAACATTCAGTACTTC
.	few	TRBJ2-7	TRBV6-6	CASSYSKGSEQYF	TGTGCCAGCAGTTACTCGAAAGGTAGCGAGCAGTACTTC
TRBD2	.	TRBJ2-3	TRBV29-1	CSVEGGLAGVQDTQYF	TGCAGCGTTGAAGGAGGACTAGCGGGGGTTCAAGATACGCAGTACTTT
.	few	TRBJ1-5	TRBV28	CASKVFLSPQHF	TGTGCCAGCAAAGTCTTTCTATCGCCCCAGCATTTT
TRBD2	few	TRBJ2-1	TRBV28	CASRSGTSGYNEQFF	TGTGCCAGCAGATCCGGGACTAGCGGATACAATGAGCAGTTCTTC
.	.	TRBJ2-2	TRBV7-9	CASSLGDATGELFF	TGTGCCAGCAGCTTAGGGGACGCCACCGGGGAGCTGTTTTTT
TRBD1	.	TRBJ1-2	TRBV7-9	CASSWDRGLDGYTF	TGTGCCAGCAGCTGGGACAGGGGGCTCGATGGCTACACCTTC
TRBD2	few	TRBJ2-5	TRBV4-2	CASSQGASGGEETQYF	TGTGCCAGCAGCCAAGGAGCTAGCGGGGGCGAAGAGACCCAGTACTTC
TRBD1	few	TRBJ2-6	TRBV29-1	CSVGTTGTEGSGANVLTF	TGCAGTGTTGGCACTACCGGGACAGAAGGTTCTGGGGCCAACGTCCTGACTTTC
TRBD2	.	TRBJ2-5	TRBV4-3	CASNHGTSEGETQYF	TGCGCCAGCAACCACGGGACTAGCGAAGGAGAGACCCAGTACTTC
.	.	TRBJ1-4	TRBV12-3/TRBV12-4	CANPPVEKLFF	TGTGCCAACCCACCGGTTGAAAAACTGTTTTTT
.	few	TRBJ1-4	TRBV27	CASRTQGALEKLFF	TGTGCCAGCAGAACCCAGGGAGCCCTTGAAAAACTGTTTTTT
TRBD1	.	TRBJ1-2	TRBV5-1	CASSEGQENGYTF	TGCGCCAGCAGCGAGGGACAGGAGAACGGCTACACCTTC
TRBD2	few	TRBJ2-5	TRBV6-6	CATGGTSGPPTQYF	TGTGCCACGGGGGGTACTAGCGGGCCCCCGACCCAGTACTTC
.	.	TRBJ2-5	TRBV13	CASGERRKLGAETQYF	TGTGCCAGCGGAGAAAGAAGGAAGTTGGGGGCAGAGACCCAGTACTTC
.	few	TRBJ2-1	TRBV5-1	CASTEGFSNNEQFF	TGCGCCAGCACGGAGGGGTTTAGCAACAATGAGCAGTTCTTC
.	few	TRBJ2-2	TRBV6-2/TRBV6-3	CASSYFGTQANTGELFF	TGTGCCAGCAGTTACTTCGGGACCCAAGCGAACACCGGGGAGCTGTTTTTT
TRBD1	.	TRBJ2-7	TRBV4-2	CASSQPGQGASYEQYF	TGTGCCAGCAGCCAACCGGGACAGGGGGCTTCCTACGAGCAGTACTTC
TRBD2	.	TRBJ2-3	TRBV7-9	CASSFLTSGDTDTQYF	TGTGCCAGCAGCTTTCTTACTAGCGGGGACACAGATACGCAGTATTTT
.	few	TRBJ2-5	TRBV5-6	CASSLVWGAQETQYF	TGTGCCAGCAGCTTGGTTTGGGGGGCACAAGAGACCCAGTACTTC
.	few	TRBJ1-1	TRBV29-1	CSVDGGRNTEAFF	TGCAGCGTTGACGGGGGCCGAAACACTGAAGCTTTCTTT
TRBD1	.	TRBJ2-1	TRBV6-5	CASTSTGGHYNEQFF	TGTGCCAGCACCTCAACAGGGGGCCACTACAATGAGCAGTTCTTC
TRBD1	few	TRBJ2-5	TRBV28	CASSTDRGSVETQYF	TGTGCCAGCAGTACGGACAGGGGGAGCGTGGAGACCCAGTACTTC
.	few	TRBJ2-7	TRBV7-2	CASSLGAGGIDEQYF	TGTGCCAGCAGCTTAGGAGCTGGGGGGATCGACGAGCAGTACTTC
.	.	TRBJ2-5	TRBV3-1	CASSQDWGVGGGTQYF	TGTGCCAGCAGCCAAGACTGGGGAGTGGGGGGAGGGACCCAGTACTTC
.	.	TRBJ1-3	TRBV9	CASSVELDSGNTIYF	TGTGCCAGCAGCGTAGAACTCGACTCTGGAAACACCATATATTTT
.	.	TRBJ1-1	TRBV25-1	CASSWGENTEAFF	TGTGCCAGCTCTTGGGGGGAGAACACTGAAGCTTTCTTT
TRBD1	.	TRBJ2-7	TRBV2	CASSVKGANEQYF	TGTGCCAGCAGTGTAAAGGGGGCAAACGAGCAGTACTTC
.	.	TRBJ1-2	TRBV6-1	CASSEEGHNYGYTF	TGTGCCAGCAGTGAAGAGGGGCATAACTATGGCTACACCTTC
TRBD1	few	TRBJ1-6	TRBV5-1	CASSLDGDRGVSPLHF	TGCGCCAGCAGCTTGGATGGGGACAGGGGAGTCTCACCCCTCCACTTT
.	few	TRBJ2-7	TRBV6-6	CASNQGRLEQYF	TGTGCCAGCAACCAAGGAAGGTTGGAGCAGTACTTC
.	few	TRBJ2-3	TRBV5-6	CASSPEEGESASTDTQYF	TGTGCCAGCAGCCCCGAGGAGGGCGAATCCGCTAGCACAGATACGCAGTATTTT